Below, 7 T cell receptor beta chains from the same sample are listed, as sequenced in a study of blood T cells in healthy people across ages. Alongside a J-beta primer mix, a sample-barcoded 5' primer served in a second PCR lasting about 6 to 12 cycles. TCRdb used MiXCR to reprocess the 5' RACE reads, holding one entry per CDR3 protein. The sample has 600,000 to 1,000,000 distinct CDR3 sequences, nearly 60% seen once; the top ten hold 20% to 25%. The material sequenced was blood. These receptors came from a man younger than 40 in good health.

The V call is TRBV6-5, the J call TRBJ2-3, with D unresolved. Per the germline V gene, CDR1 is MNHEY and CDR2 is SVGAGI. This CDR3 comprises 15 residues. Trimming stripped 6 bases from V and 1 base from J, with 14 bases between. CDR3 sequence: CASSPILVGTDTQYF. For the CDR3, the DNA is TGTGCCAGCAGCCCGATCCTCGTGGGCACAGATACGCAGTATTTT.

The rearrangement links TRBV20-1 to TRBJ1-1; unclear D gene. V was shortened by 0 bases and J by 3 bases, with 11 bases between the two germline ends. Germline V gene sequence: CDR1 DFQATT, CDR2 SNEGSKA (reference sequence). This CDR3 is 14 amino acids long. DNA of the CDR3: TGCAGTGCTAGAGATGGGAGCGGGGACACTGAAGCTTTCTTT. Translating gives CSARDGSGDTEAFF.

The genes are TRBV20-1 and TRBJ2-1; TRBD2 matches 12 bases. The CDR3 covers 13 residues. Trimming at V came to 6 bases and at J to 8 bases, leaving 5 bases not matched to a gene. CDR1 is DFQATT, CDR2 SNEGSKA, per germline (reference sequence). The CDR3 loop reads CSARTSGNYEQFF. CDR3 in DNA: TGCAGTGCGCGGACTAGCGGGAACTATGAGCAGTTCTTC.

The CDR3 DNA follows: TGCAGTGCTAGAGCTCAGGGAGCAAACACTGAAGCTTTCTTT. As protein: CSARAQGANTEAFF. The chain uses TRBV20-1 and TRBJ1-1, with D possibly TRBD1 on 5 matching bases. Looked up from germline, CDR1 is DFQATT and CDR2 is SNEGSKA (reference sequence). This CDR3 has 14 amino acids. The V gene lost 1 base and the J gene lost 2 bases, with 11 bases spanning the gap.

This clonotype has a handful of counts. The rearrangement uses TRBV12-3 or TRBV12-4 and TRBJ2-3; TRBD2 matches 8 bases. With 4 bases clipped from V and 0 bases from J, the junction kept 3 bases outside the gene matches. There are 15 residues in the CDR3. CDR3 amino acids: CASSSTGGSTDTQYF. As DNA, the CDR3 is TGTGCCAGCAGTTCGACGGGGGGGAGCACAGATACGCAGTATTTT.

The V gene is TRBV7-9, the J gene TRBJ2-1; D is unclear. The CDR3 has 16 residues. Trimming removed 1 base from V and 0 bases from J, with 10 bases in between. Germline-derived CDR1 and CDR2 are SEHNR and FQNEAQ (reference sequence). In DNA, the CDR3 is TGTGCCAGCAGCTTAGGTTCCACTAACTCCTACAATGAGCAGTTCTTC. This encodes CASSLGSTNSYNEQFF.

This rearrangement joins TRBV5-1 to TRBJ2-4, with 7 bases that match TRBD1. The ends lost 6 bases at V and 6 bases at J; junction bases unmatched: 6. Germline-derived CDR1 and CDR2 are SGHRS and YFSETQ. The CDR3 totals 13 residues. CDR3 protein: CASKSTGRNIQYF. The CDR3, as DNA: TGCGCCAGCAAGTCGACAGGGCGAAACATTCAGTACTTC.